This entry describes one TCR beta chain. The sample belongs to a study of blood T cell repertoires in COVID-19. Study details: Sites in the United States, Italy and Spain provided acute and convalescent COVID-19 samples.

Trimming at V came to 1 base and at J to 4 bases, leaving 8 bases not matched to a gene. The CDR3 extends over 15 amino acids. CDR1 and CDR2 from the germline V gene are SGHRS and YFSETQ. Assay used: immunoSEQ multiplex PCR; TCRdb lists only in-frame clones, some missing. Of 400,000 to 450,000 clones detected, roughly 88% appear once; the ten largest clones hold about 0.63%. In Cohort 3, a recovered donor had either two negative PCRs, clearance, or symptom resolution. The sequencing sample was made of PBMCs or T cells enriched from blood (not recorded which). The sequence derives from a young man who had recovered from COVID-19. The chain is built from TRBV5-1 and TRBJ2-7; 7 bases align to TRBD2. In DNA, the CDR3 is TGCGCCAGCAGCTTGTCGCCGGGAGGCATATACGAGCAGTACTTC. Translation: CASSLSPGGIYEQYF.